Sequencing of this TCR beta chain was carried out in a study of cytomegalovirus exposure and HLA in healthy donors. The CDR3 runs 14 residues. Germline lookup yields CDR1 SQVTM and CDR2 ANQGSEA. The V and J ends lost 3 bases and 6 bases, in that order; junction bases with no gene match: 7. The study drew the donors from its 120-subject validation cohort, separate from the roughly 700-subject first cohort. The method was immunoSEQ multiplex PCR; TCRdb's version includes in-frame clones alone and lacks a portion of them. Of over 200,000 clones in the sample, 87% were seen once. The J gene is TRBJ2-7, the V gene TRBV29-1; 11 nucleotides match TRBD2. Material for sequencing was PBMCs. This TCR was sampled from a woman aged 18 to 35 in good health and CMV-seropositive. CDR3 sequence: CSVDRLAGSGEQYF. The CDR3 bases are TGCAGCGTTGATAGACTAGCGGGATCGGGCGAGCAGTACTTC.